Below, one TCR beta chain is given with its context. The source material, RNA transcripts, was used to amplify TCR beta CDR3 regions. The TCR CDR3 was amplified in a first-round RT-PCR using the HTBI primer set. TCRdb re-called the multiplex PCR reads through MiXCR, storing one row per CDR3 protein. The data hold hundreds of thousands of distinct CDR3 sequences, with roughly 15% observed a single time. This sample was included in a study of T cells in Graves' hyperthyroidism and ophthalmopathy. CDR1 is MNHNS, CDR2 SASEGT, per germline. CDR3 length: 17 amino acids. V dropped 0 bases and J dropped 0 bases, with 9 bases sitting between them.

This TCR was recovered from a man between 18 and 35 years old with Graves' ophthalmopathy. The sample consisted of blood. The chain uses TRBV6-1 and TRBJ1-6; D gene ambiguous. This CDR3 is CASSEAVTISYNSPLHF. CDR3 coding DNA: TGTGCCAGCAGTGAAGCGGTGACTATCTCCTATAATTCACCCCTCCACTTT.